This TCR beta chain comes out of a study of OX40 agonist ivuxolimab in advanced cancers. Sequencing was performed with immunoSEQ multiplex PCR; in TCRdb, only in-frame clones are kept and a portion is missing. The data show under 40,000 clones, with around 80% seen just once and around 18% held by the top ten. Ten or more counts support this clone. The antigen is not known. Broader study findings: The 0.1-3.0 mg/kg partial responders had among the lowest clonal expansion.

V lost 3 bases and J lost 7, with 12 bases in between. This CDR3 region has 13 residues. Germline V gene lookup returns CDR1 MNHEY and CDR2 SMNVEV (reference sequence). The sequenced sample was CD4+ or CD8+ T cells sorted from blood, obtained in a trial of the OX40 agonist ivuxolimab. The chain carries TRBV27 and TRBJ1-2; D not certain. This TCR derives from an adult with an advanced solid tumor such as melanoma, head and neck, liver or kidney cancer. CDR3 loop: CASSFGVGSGYTF. In DNA, the CDR3 is TGTGCCAGCAGTTTCGGCGTGGGAAGTGGCTACACCTTC.